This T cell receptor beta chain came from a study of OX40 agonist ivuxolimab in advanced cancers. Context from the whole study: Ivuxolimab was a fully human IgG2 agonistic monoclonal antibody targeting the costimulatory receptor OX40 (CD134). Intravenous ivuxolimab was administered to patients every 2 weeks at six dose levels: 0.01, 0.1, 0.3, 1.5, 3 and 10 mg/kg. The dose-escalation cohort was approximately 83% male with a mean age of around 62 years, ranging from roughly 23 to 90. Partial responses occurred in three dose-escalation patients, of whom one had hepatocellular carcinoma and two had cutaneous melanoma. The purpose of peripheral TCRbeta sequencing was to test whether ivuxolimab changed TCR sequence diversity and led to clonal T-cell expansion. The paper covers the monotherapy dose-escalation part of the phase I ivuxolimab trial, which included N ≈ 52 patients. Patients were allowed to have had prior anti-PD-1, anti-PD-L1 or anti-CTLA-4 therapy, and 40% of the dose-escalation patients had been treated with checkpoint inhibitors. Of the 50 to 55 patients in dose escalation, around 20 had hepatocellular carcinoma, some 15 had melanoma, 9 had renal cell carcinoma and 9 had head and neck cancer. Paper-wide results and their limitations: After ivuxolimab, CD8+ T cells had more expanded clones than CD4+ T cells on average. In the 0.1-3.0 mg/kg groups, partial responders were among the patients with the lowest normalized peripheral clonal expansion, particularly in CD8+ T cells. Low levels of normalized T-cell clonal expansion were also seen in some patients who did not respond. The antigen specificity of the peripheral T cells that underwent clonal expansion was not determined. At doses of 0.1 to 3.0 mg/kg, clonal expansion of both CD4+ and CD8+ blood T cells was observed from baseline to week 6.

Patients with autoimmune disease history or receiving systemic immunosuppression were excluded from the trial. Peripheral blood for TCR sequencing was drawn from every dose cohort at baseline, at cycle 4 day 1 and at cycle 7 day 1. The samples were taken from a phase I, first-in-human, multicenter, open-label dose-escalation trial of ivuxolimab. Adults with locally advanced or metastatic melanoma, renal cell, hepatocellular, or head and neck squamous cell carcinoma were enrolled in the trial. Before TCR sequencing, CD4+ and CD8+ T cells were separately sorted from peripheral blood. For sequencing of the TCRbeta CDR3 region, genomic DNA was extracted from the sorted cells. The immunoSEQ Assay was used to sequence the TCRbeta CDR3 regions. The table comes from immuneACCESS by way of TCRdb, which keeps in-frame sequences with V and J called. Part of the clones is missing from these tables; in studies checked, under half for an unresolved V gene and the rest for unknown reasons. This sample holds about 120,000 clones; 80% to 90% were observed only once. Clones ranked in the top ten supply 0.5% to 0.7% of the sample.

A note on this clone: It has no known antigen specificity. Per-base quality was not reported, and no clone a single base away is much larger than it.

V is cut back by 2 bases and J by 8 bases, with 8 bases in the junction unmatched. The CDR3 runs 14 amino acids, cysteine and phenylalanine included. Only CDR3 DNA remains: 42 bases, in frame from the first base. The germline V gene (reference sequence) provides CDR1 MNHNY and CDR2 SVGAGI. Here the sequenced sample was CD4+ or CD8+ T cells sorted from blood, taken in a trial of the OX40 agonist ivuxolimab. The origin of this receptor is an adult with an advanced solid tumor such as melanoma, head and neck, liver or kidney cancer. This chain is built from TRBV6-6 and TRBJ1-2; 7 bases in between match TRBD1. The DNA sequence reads TGTGCCAGCAGTTACGGAGACAGGGTATCGGGCTACACCTTC. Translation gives CASSYGDRVSGYTF.